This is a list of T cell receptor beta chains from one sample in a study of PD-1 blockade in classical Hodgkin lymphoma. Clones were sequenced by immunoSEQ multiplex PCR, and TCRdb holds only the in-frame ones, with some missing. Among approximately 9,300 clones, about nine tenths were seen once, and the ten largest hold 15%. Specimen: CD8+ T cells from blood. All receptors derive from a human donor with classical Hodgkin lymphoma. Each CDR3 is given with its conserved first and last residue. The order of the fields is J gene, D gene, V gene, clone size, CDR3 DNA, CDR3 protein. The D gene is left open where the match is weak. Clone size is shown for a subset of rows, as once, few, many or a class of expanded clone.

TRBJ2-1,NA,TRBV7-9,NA,TGTGCCAGCAGCTTGGGCCCAGGGAATGAGCAGTTCTTC,CASSLGPGNEQFF
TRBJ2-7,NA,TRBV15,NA,TGTGCCACCAGCAGAGATAGGGGGACCCCCTACGAGCAGTACTTC,CATSRDRGTPYEQYF
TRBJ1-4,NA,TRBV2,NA,TGTGCCAGCAGTGAAGTCGGGCCAGCAACTAATGAAAAACTGTTTTTT,CASSEVGPATNEKLFF
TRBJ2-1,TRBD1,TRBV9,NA,TGTGCCAGCAGCGTATGGGGGACAGGGAAATACAATGAGCAGTTCTTC,CASSVWGTGKYNEQFF
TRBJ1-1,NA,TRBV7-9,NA,TGTGCCAGCACCTCCCTTTGGGGGGACACTGAAGCTTTCTTT,CASTSLWGDTEAFF
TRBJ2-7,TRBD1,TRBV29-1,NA,TGCAGCGTTGAAGACCGACAGGGGGGCTACGAGCAGTACTTC,CSVEDRQGGYEQYF
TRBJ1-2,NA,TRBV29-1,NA,TGCAGCGTTTACGGGGCAGCCCCACTCAACTATGGCTACACCTTC,CSVYGAAPLNYGYTF
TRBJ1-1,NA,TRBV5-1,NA,TGCGCCAGCAGCTTGGGACAACCCGCAGCGAACACTGAAGCTTTCTTT,CASSLGQPAANTEAFF
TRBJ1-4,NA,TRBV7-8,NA,TGTGCCAGCAGCTTGTTCGAGAAAGGGGTCGAAAAACTGTTTTTT,CASSLFEKGVEKLFF
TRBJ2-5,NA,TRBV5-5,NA,TGTGCCAGCAGCCTAGGACTACTCAAGGAGACCCAGTACTTC,CASSLGLLKETQYF
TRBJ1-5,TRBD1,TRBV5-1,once,TGCGCCAGCAGCTTGGCGGACAGGAGCTATCAGCCCCAGCATTTT,CASSLADRSYQPQHF
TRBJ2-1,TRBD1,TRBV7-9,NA,TGTGCCAGCAGCTTAGGTTTAGTTCTTGTGACAGGGTACAATGAGCAGTTCTTC,CASSLGLVLVTGYNEQFF
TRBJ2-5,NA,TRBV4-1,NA,TGCGCCAGCAGCCAAGATGACGGACTGCGGGGTGAGACCCAGTACTTC,CASSQDDGLRGETQYF
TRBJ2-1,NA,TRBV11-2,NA,TGTGCCAGCAGCTCCCGGGCTAGACGCGATGAGCAGTTCTTC,CASSSRARRDEQFF
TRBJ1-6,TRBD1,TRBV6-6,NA,TGTGCCAGCAGTTGGATTGGACAGGGAAATTCACCCCTCCACTTT,CASSWIGQGNSPLHF
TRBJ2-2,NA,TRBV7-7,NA,TGTGCCAGCAGCCCGGGTTCAGGGGTTAATACCGGGGAGCTGTTTTTT,CASSPGSGVNTGELFF
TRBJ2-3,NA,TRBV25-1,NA,TGTGCCAGCAGTGAATACGGCGCCCGGGACACAGATACGCAGTATTTT,CASSEYGARDTDTQYF
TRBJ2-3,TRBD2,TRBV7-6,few,TGTGCCAGCAGCCCCCAGACTAGCGGGGGCCCCACAGATACGCAGTATTTT,CASSPQTSGGPTDTQYF
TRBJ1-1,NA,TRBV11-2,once,TGTGCCAGCAGCTTATTGCGGCAGCCTCATGAAGCTTTCTTT,CASSLLRQPHEAFF
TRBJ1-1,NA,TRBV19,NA,TGTGCCAGTAGTTTTCAGGGGAACACTGAAGCTTTCTTT,CASSFQGNTEAFF
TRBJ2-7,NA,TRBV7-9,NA,TGTGCCAGCAGCTTTTCGAGGGCTCCGGACGAGCAGTACTTC,CASSFSRAPDEQYF
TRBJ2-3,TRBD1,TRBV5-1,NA,TGCGCCAGCAGCTGGGACAGGGAGGGGGATACGCAGTATTTT,CASSWDREGDTQYF
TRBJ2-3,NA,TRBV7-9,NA,TGTGCCAGCAGCGACTCGGGACTCCTAAATACGCAGTATTTT,CASSDSGLLNTQYF
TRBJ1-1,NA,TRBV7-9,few,TGTGCCAGCAACAAGGGGGGCCCTGAAGCTTTCTTT,CASNKGGPEAFF